This entry lists 10 T cell receptor beta chains sequenced from one sample in a study of blood T cell repertoires in COVID-19. TCRdb keeps only in-frame clones here, not all; method: immunoSEQ multiplex PCR. The sample has some 130,000 clones; approximately 90% are singletons. Material for sequencing was peripheral blood. The receptors shown here come from a man aged 55 to 69 with COVID-19, enrolled during active disease.

The rearrangement uses TRBV28 and TRBJ1-5; D remains unclear. This CDR3 is 13 amino acids long. V lost 2 bases, J lost 8 bases, and 10 bases lay in between. Germline-derived CDR1 and CDR2 are MDHEN and SYDVKM. CDR3 DNA sequence: TGTGCCAGCAGTTTACCCCGACGGGAGCCCCAGCATTTT. Protein sequence: CASSLPRREPQHF.

V gene TRBV7-2 combines with J gene TRBJ1-2; TRBD1 agrees at 8 bases. The trim removed 7 bases at V and 1 base at J, leaving 8 bases unmatched. In germline, CDR1 is SGHTA, CDR2 FQGNSA. The CDR3 has 15 amino acids. In nucleotides, the CDR3 is TGTGCCAGCACCCTGGGACAGGTACATAACTATGGCTACACCTTC. Translated, it gives CASTLGQVHNYGYTF.

This sequence joins TRBV11-3 and TRBJ1-1, with unresolved D. This CDR3 is 13 amino acids long. Germline V CDR1 and CDR2: SGHNT, YENEEA. V gave up 1 base and J gave up 6 bases, with 9 bases separating them. The CDR3 is CASSLGPGAEAFF. In DNA, the CDR3 is TGTGCCAGCAGCTTAGGGCCGGGAGCTGAAGCTTTCTTT.

The CDR3 DNA follows: TGTGCCAGCAGTGAACCCCCCCCAGGGGAAAAACTGTTTTTT. Its protein is CASSEPPPGEKLFF. The genes are TRBV2 and TRBJ1-4, with D perhaps matching TRBD1 (5 bases). The ends were cut back, 2 bases at V and 8 bases at J, with 12 bases in the middle. The CDR3 spans 14 residues. Germline V gene lookup returns CDR1 SNHLY and CDR2 FYNNEI.

The J gene is TRBJ1-2, the V gene TRBV5-4, with D possibly TRBD1 on 6 matching bases. Germline V gives CDR1 SGHNT, CDR2 YYREEE (reference sequence). The length of the CDR3 is 14 residues. V dropped 4 bases and J dropped 0 bases, with 10 bases sitting between them. For the CDR3, the DNA is TGTGCCAGCAGCCAGCAGGGGTCTAACTATGGCTACACCTTC. Translated: CASSQQGSNYGYTF.

This clone was observed once. At the DNA level, this CDR3 is encoded by other sequences in the same sample as well. The chain has TRBV4-1 and TRBJ1-1; weak D call: TRBD1 (6 bases). Germline V gene data show CDR1 as MGHRA and CDR2 as YSYEKL. The CDR3 runs 14 residues. The germline V and J ends were trimmed by 3 bases and 1 base, with 9 bases remaining between them. The CDR3 loop is CASSQDSPNTEAFF. CDR3 nucleotides: TGCGCCAGCAGCCAGGACAGCCCGAACACTGAAGCTTTCTTT.

The rearrangement links TRBV5-5 to TRBJ1-2, with D unresolved. The CDR3 runs to 14 residues. V dropped 0 bases and J dropped 12 bases, with 18 bases sitting between them. Germline values: CDR1 SGHKS, CDR2 YYEKEE (reference sequence). The CDR3 sequence is CASSLADWEKADTF. The CDR3 coding sequence is TGTGCCAGCAGCTTGGCCGATTGGGAGAAGGCTGACACCTTC.

J is TRBJ1-5 and V is TRBV7-3, with a tentative D call TRBD1 (5 bases). CDR3 size: 13 residues. Germline assignment: CDR1 SGHTA and CDR2 FQGTGA. The V end was cut by 6 bases, the J end by 7 bases, with 13 bases between. The chain's CDR3 is CASSLGGDQPQHF. In DNA, the CDR3 is TGTGCCAGCAGTCTCGGGGGGGACCAGCCCCAGCATTTT.

V is TRBV11-2 and J is TRBJ1-2; 8 bases match TRBD1. Germline-derived CDR1 and CDR2 are SGHAT and FQNNGV. V lost 2 bases to trimming and J lost 5 bases; unmatched junction nucleotides: 4. This CDR3 contains 14 residues. This CDR3 reads CASSLTTGVYGYTF. In DNA, the CDR3 is TGTGCCAGCAGCTTAACGACAGGGGTATATGGCTACACCTTC. Filled out from reference TRBV11-2 and TRBJ1-2, the complete variable domain reads EAGVAQSPRYKIIEKRQSVAFWCNPISGHATLYWYQQILGQGPKLLIQFQNNGVVDDSQLPKDRFSAERLKGVDSTLKIQPAKLEDSAVYLCASSLTTGVYGYTFGSGTRLTVV.

This rearrangement joins TRBV19 to TRBJ2-3, with 12 bases aligning to TRBD2. The germline CDR1 and CDR2 sequences are LNHDA and SQIVND (reference sequence). With V trimmed by 5 bases and J by 2 bases, 5 bases remained unmatched. The CDR3 consists of 16 residues. This CDR3 is CASSLLAGGDTDTQYF. The DNA of the CDR3 is TGTGCCAGTAGTTTGCTAGCGGGGGGGGACACAGATACGCAGTATTTT.